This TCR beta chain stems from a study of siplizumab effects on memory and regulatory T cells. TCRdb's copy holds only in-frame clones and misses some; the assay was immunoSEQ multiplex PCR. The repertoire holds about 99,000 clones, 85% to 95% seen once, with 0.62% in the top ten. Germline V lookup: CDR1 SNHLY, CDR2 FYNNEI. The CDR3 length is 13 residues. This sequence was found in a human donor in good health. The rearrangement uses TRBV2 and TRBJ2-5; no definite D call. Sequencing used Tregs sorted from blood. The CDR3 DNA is TGTATGAGCACTGGAACAAGCCAAGAGACCCAGTACTTC. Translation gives CMSTGTSQETQYF.